The 8 T cell receptor beta chains presented below share a single source sample, sequenced in a study of Graves' ophthalmopathy and Graves' hyperthyroidism. Amplification of TCR beta CDR3 regions used RNA transcripts. Investigators did first-round RT-PCR with HTBI primers, then second-round multiplex PCR. Via MiXCR, TCRdb re-called the multiplex PCR reads, giving one row per CDR3 protein. Of 210,000 or so distinct CDR3 sequences in the sample, under 30% are singletons; the top ten hold 8.5% to 9.5%. Sequencing was done on a sample of peripheral blood. These receptors were taken from a man aged 45 to 65 with Graves' ophthalmopathy.

In DNA, the CDR3 is TGTGCCAGCAGCTGGGTACCCACACAAGAGACCCAGTACTTC. It translates to CASSWVPTQETQYF. This chain uses TRBV11-2 with TRBJ2-5; D is ambiguous. Germline CDR1 reads SGHAT; CDR2 reads FQNNGV. This CDR3 contains 14 residues. Trimming took 4 bases from V and 2 from J, leaving 11 bases between them.

The chain carries TRBV12-3 or TRBV12-4 and TRBJ1-2, with TRBD1 matching over 8 bases. J lost 8 bases, V lost 5 bases, and 19 bases had no gene match. The CDR3 extends over 17 amino acids. In DNA, the CDR3 is TGTGCCAGCAGTCTATATCAATGGACAGGGAAAGCGATGGGCTACACCTTC. Translated: CASSLYQWTGKAMGYTF.

This chain's CDR3 is CASSPGREQYF. The CDR3 DNA reads as TGTGCCAGCAGCCCCGGTCGGGAGCAGTACTTC. The V and J genes are TRBV6-1 and TRBJ2-7, with D uncertain. Trimming stripped 6 bases from V and 7 bases from J, with 10 bases between. The CDR3 sequence is 11 residues long. Germline CDR1 and CDR2: MNHNS and SASEGT.

The chain couples TRBV11-1 to TRBJ1-3; 8 bases fit TRBD1. Germline V gives CDR1 SGHAT, CDR2 FQDESV (reference sequence). The ends lost 5 bases at V and 0 bases at J; junction bases unmatched: 6. CDR3 size: 16 residues. In DNA form, the CDR3 reads TGTGCCAGCAGCAACCAACAGGGGGTCTCTGGAAACACCATATATTTT. This translates into CASSNQQGVSGNTIYF.

At least ten counts were recorded for this clonotype. This rearrangement joins TRBV4-1 to TRBJ2-7, with TRBD2 matching over 9 bases. With 0 bases clipped from V and 3 bases from J, the junction kept 15 bases outside the gene matches. Germline values: CDR1 MGHRA, CDR2 YSYEKL. This CDR3 contains 19 residues. DNA for the CDR3: TGCGCCAGCAGCCAAGATACCCCGGAGGGTAGCGGGAGATTCTACGAGCAGTACTTC. This encodes CASSQDTPEGSGRFYEQYF.

The chain employs TRBV30 and TRBJ1-5; D call uncertain. The germline V gene encodes CDR1 GTSNPN and CDR2 SVGIG (reference sequence). The CDR3 sequence is 13 residues long. Trimming left V 2 bases short and J 7 bases short, with 12 bases between. The CDR3 here is CAWSKGSDQPQHF. The CDR3 DNA follows: TGTGCCTGGAGTAAGGGAAGCGACCAGCCCCAGCATTTT.

This clonotype has a count of ten or more. The chain has TRBV20-1 and TRBJ2-7; 12 bases align to TRBD2. This CDR3 has 15 residues. V shed 5 bases, J shed 9 bases, and the junction held 14 bases outside the gene matches. Germline loops: CDR1 DFQATT, CDR2 SNEGSKA (reference sequence). The CDR3 DNA sequence: TGCAGTGCTCAAACAACTAGCGGGAGGCTTACGGGGCAGTACTTC. As protein: CSAQTTSGRLTGQYF.

The rearrangement links TRBV29-1 to TRBJ2-5; D possibly corresponds to TRBD1 (5 bases). This CDR3 region has 10 residues. The germline gives CDR1 SQVTM, CDR2 ANQGSEA. V lost 7 bases and J 5 bases, leaving 8 bases between the germline ends. The CDR3 region is CSGGQETQYF. In DNA, the CDR3 is TGCAGCGGGGGCCAGGAGACCCAGTACTTC.